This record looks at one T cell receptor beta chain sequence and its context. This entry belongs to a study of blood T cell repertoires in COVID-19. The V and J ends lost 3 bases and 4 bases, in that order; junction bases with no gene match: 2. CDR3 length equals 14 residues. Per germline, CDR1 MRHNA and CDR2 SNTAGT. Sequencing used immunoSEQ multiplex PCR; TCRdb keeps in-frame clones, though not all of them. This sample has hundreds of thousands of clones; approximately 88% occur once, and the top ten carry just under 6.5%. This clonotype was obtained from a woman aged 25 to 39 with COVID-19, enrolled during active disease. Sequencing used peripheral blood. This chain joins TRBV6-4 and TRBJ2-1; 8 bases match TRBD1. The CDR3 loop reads CASSETGAYNEQFF. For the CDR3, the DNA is TGTGCCAGCAGTGAGACAGGGGCTTACAATGAGCAGTTCTTC.